This T cell receptor beta chain stems from a study of OX40 agonist ivuxolimab in advanced cancers. Study in general: The patients' treatment was ivuxolimab, an agonistic anti-OX40 (CD134) antibody. With a range of roughly 20 to 80, age averaged approximately 60 years, and approximately 83% were male.

The CDR3 contains 15 residues. Germline V gene data show CDR1 as SGDLS and CDR2 as YYNGEE. V lost 0 bases, J lost 10 bases, and 8 bases stayed unmatched. Remarks on this clone: Its specificity is not known.

Regarding the study as a whole: Expanded clones were, on average, more numerous among CD8+ T cells than CD4+.

The assay was immunoSEQ multiplex PCR, and TCRdb's table has in-frame clones only and misses some. The table shows roughly 100,000 clones, with about 90% occurring only once. This TCR was sampled from an adult with an advanced solid tumor such as melanoma, head and neck, liver or kidney cancer. Source: CD4+ or CD8+ T cells sorted from blood, taken in a trial of the OX40 agonist ivuxolimab. This chain joins TRBV9 and TRBJ2-1; 9 nucleotides align to TRBD2. As DNA, the CDR3 is TGTGCCAGCAGCGTAGACGGTAGCGGGAGAAGGGAGCAGTTCTTC. It yields the protein CASSVDGSGRREQFF. The full variable domain, rest sourced from reference TRBV9 and TRBJ2-1, is DSGVTQTPKHLITATGQRVTLRCSPRSGDLSVYWYQQSLDQGLQFLIQYYNGEERAKGNILERFSAQQFPDLHSELNLSSLELGDSALYFCASSVDGSGRREQFFGPGTRLTVL.